The 22 T cell receptor beta chains below come from one sample, sequenced in a study of shared T cell receptors in the human thymus. The table came from immunoSEQ multiplex PCR; TCRdb's copy has only in-frame clones and leaves some out. The top ten clones hold 0.0095% to 0.013% of a sample with 650,000 to 950,000 clones, over 75% of them seen once. These data were also filed under a second study, of human thymus T cells.

The specimen was thymocytes. The receptors here all came from a girl under three years old with a congenital heart defect.

The table lists this clone with a few counts. The chain recombines TRBV5-6 with TRBJ2-2; the match to TRBD1 covers 9 bases. Germline assignment: CDR1 SGHDT and CDR2 YYEEEE. The CDR3 loop spans 18 amino acids. Trimming took 0 bases from V and 5 from J; bases not matched to a gene: 11. CDR3 residues: CASSLVIPGQGRTGELFF. The DNA for the CDR3 is TGTGCCAGCAGCTTGGTTATTCCCGGACAGGGGAGGACCGGGGAGCTGTTTTTT.

V usage is TRBV5-1 and J usage is TRBJ2-2; TRBD2 is a possible D gene (6 bases). The CDR3 has 16 residues. CDR1 SGHRS and CDR2 YFSETQ come from the germline V gene. V lost 0 bases and J lost 3, with 12 bases in between. CDR3 region: CASSLAVGGDTGELFF. CDR3 DNA: TGCGCCAGCAGCTTGGCCGTGGGGGGAGACACCGGGGAGCTGTTTTTT.

The J gene is TRBJ1-6, the V gene TRBV29-1; perhaps TRBD1 as D (5 bases). The CDR3 extends over 13 amino acids. Trimming cost V 7 bases and J 8 bases, with 15 bases left between them. The germline V gene has CDR1 SQVTM and CDR2 ANQGSEA. The CDR3 is CSARTSGHSPLHF. The CDR3 DNA reads TGCAGCGCCAGGACAAGTGGGCATTCACCCCTCCACTTT. Complete variable domain (other parts from reference TRBV29-1 and TRBJ1-6): SAVISQKPSRDICQRGTSLTIQCQVDSQVTMMFWYRQQPGQSLTLIATANQGSEATYESGFVIDKFPISRPNLTFSTLTVSNMSPEDSSIYLCSARTSGHSPLHFGNGTRLTVT.

Concerning this clone: Relative to the germline gene, one junction end is altered; a read error may explain this. The chain is built from TRBV4-1 and TRBJ2-3; 7 bases match TRBD2. The CDR3 has 15 amino acids. The germline CDR1 and CDR2 sequences are MGHRA and YSYEKL. This CDR3 reads CTSSQGGEGTDTQYF. In DNA, the CDR3 is TGCACCAGCAGCCAAGGTGGGGAGGGGACAGATACGCAGTATTTT.

This clone was counted a single time. The gene calls are TRBV7-9 and TRBJ2-1; 8 nucleotides line up with TRBD1. The CDR3 is made up of 15 amino acids. From germline, CDR1 is SEHNR and CDR2 FQNEAQ (reference sequence). V was pared by 4 bases and J by 8 bases, with 10 bases of the junction left unmatched. The CDR3 nucleotides read TGTGCCAGCAGCTCCCCGGGACAGGAGAAGGATGAGCAGTTCTTC. It encodes CASSSPGQEKDEQFF.

This chain connects TRBV29-1 to TRBJ2-3; perhaps TRBD2 as D (6 bases). The CDR3 contains 15 residues. Trimming took 5 bases from V and 0 from J, leaving 15 bases between them. Per germline, CDR1 SQVTM and CDR2 ANQGSEA. The chain's CDR3 is CSVRASVGSTDTQYF. The CDR3 DNA reads as TGCAGCGTTCGGGCTAGCGTTGGAAGCACAGATACGCAGTATTTT.

The rearrangement links TRBV2 to TRBJ1-1, with TRBD1 as a possible D gene (5 bases). Trimming pared 5 bases from V and 1 base from J, leaving 17 bases between. The germline gives CDR1 SNHLY, CDR2 FYNNEI. This CDR3 spans 16 amino acids. CDR3 DNA: TGTGCCAGCAGTCGAGACGGGCGGACACCGAACACTGAAGCTTTCTTT. This encodes CASSRDGRTPNTEAFF.

The chain has TRBV25-1 and TRBJ2-7, with 11 positions matching TRBD1. The CDR3 totals 12 residues. V trimming: 6 bases; J trimming: 5 bases; junction bases outside the gene matches: 0. From germline, CDR1 is MGHDK and CDR2 SYGVNS. This CDR3 reads CASRGQGDEQYF. The CDR3 DNA reads TGTGCCAGCAGGGGACAGGGGGACGAGCAGTACTTC.

The chain has TRBV5-4 and TRBJ2-3, with D possibly being TRBD2 (5 bases). Germline V gene data show CDR1 as SGHNT and CDR2 as YYREEE (reference sequence). This CDR3 has 16 residues. The ends were cut back, 0 bases at V and 2 bases at J, with 13 bases in the middle. The CDR3 nucleotides read TGTGCCAGCAGCTTGGACAAGACTACTAACACAGATACGCAGTATTTT. Translating it yields CASSLDKTTNTDTQYF.

The V and J genes are TRBV4-3 and TRBJ2-7, with a possible D match to TRBD1 (6 bases). The CDR3 has 13 residues. Trimming took 3 bases from V and 5 from J, leaving 11 bases between them. Per germline, CDR1 LGHNA and CDR2 YSLEER. The CDR3 loop is CASSHEQGHEQYF. The CDR3 DNA sequence: TGCGCCAGCAGCCACGAACAGGGCCACGAGCAGTACTTC.

The chain combines TRBV9 with TRBJ1-1; D remains unclear. CDR1 and CDR2 (germline): SGDLS, YYNGEE. The CDR3 length is 15 residues. V dropped 1 base and J dropped 1 base, with 11 bases sitting between them. The CDR3 loop is CASSVPPGENTEAFF. CDR3 coding DNA: TGTGCCAGCAGCGTACCCCCCGGGGAGAACACTGAAGCTTTCTTT.

This clone has a handful of counts. The gene calls are TRBV7-9 and TRBJ1-1, with 10 positions matching TRBD1. Trimming cost V 3 bases and J 3 bases; bases outside gene matches: 7. CDR3 length: 16 residues. CDR1 and CDR2 from the germline V gene are SEHNR and FQNEAQ (reference sequence). The chain's CDR3 is CASSLGQGRLDTEAFF. Here the CDR3 DNA reads TGTGCCAGCAGCTTGGGACAGGGGCGTTTGGACACTGAAGCTTTCTTT.

This clone was counted a few times. V usage is TRBV6-5 and J usage is TRBJ1-2; D may be TRBD1 (6 bases). The V gene lost 4 bases and the J gene lost 1 base, with 16 bases spanning the gap. This CDR3 spans 16 amino acids. Germline V lookup: CDR1 MNHEY, CDR2 SVGAGI. The CDR3 region is CASSLLGQKNNYGYTF. CDR3 in DNA: TGTGCCAGCAGTTTACTAGGACAGAAAAATAACTATGGCTACACCTTC.

The J gene is TRBJ2-3, the V gene TRBV4-1; no definite D call. This CDR3 has 15 residues. Germline CDR1 and CDR2: MGHRA and YSYEKL. Trimming left V 6 bases short and J 5 bases short, with 18 bases between. This CDR3 is CASSDKPTREDTQYF. The CDR3 DNA sequence: TGCGCCAGCAGTGATAAACCAACTCGAGAAGATACGCAGTATTTT.

The chain links TRBV5-4 to TRBJ1-2, with TRBD1 matching 9 bases. This CDR3 is 17 amino acids long. The V segment lost 4 bases and the J segment 4 bases; nucleotides outside the gene matches: 14. The germline CDR1 and CDR2 sequences are SGHNT and YYREEE (reference sequence). CDR3 nucleotides: TGTGCCAGCAGCACACGCCCTGGACAGGGGCCTGGCTATGGCTACACCTTC. This gives the protein CASSTRPGQGPGYGYTF.

CDR3 in DNA: TGTGCCAGTAGTATTCAGAACAGGGTGACTGAAGCTTTCTTT. Translation gives CASSIQNRVTEAFF. This chain links TRBV19 with TRBJ1-1, with D perhaps TRBD1 (6 bases). The CDR3 extends over 14 amino acids. V gave up 3 bases and J gave up 5 bases, with 13 bases separating them. Germline-derived CDR1 and CDR2 are LNHDA and SQIVND (reference sequence).

This clone occurred once. The chain recombines TRBV5-5 with TRBJ1-2; 8 nucleotides align to TRBD1. The length of the CDR3 is 16 residues. J gave up 3 bases and V 2 bases, and 9 bases lay outside the gene matches. Per germline, CDR1 SGHKS and CDR2 YYEKEE (reference sequence). The CDR3 sequence: CASSLTGQGGDYGYTF. In DNA, the CDR3 is TGTGCCAGCAGCTTAACAGGACAGGGAGGGGACTATGGCTACACCTTC.

This clone appeared a single time. This sequence joins TRBV10-2 and TRBJ1-1; 11 nucleotides align to TRBD1. The length of the CDR3 is 17 residues. Germline lookup yields CDR1 WSHSY and CDR2 SAAADI. V shed 5 bases and J 4 bases; nucleotides not matched to a gene: 12. This CDR3 is CASSFPGQGVFSTEAFF. Here the CDR3 DNA reads TGCGCCAGCAGTTTTCCGGGACAGGGGGTGTTTAGCACTGAAGCTTTCTTT.

This clone was counted only a few times. J is TRBJ2-3 and V is TRBV5-4, with TRBD1 as a possible D gene (6 bases). Germline V gene lookup returns CDR1 SGHNT and CDR2 YYREEE (reference sequence). This CDR3 spans 16 amino acids. V lost 0 bases to trimming and J lost 2 bases, with 13 bases between them. CDR3 in DNA: TGTGCCAGCAGCTTGGTAATGGACAGAGTCACAGATACGCAGTATTTT. Translated: CASSLVMDRVTDTQYF. Full variable domain (rest looked up from reference TRBV5-4 and TRBJ2-3): ETGVTQSPTHLIKTRGQQVTLRCSSQSGHNTVSWYQQALGQGPQFIFQYYREEENGRGNFPPRFSGLQFPNYSSELNVNALELDDSALYLCASSLVMDRVTDTQYFGPGTRLTVL.

The chain joins TRBV5-4 to TRBJ2-5; 10 bases map to TRBD1. Trimming took 4 bases from V and 3 from J; bases not matched to a gene: 15. The CDR3 consists of 18 residues. Germline V gives CDR1 SGHNT, CDR2 YYREEE (reference sequence). CDR3 DNA: TGTGCCAGCAGCGACCGGGACAGGGGCGGCCACGGAAAAGAGACCCAGTACTTC. It is translated as CASSDRDRGGHGKETQYF.

J is TRBJ2-5 and V is TRBV5-6, with TRBD2 matching over 9 bases. Trimming removed 0 bases from V and 5 bases from J; junction bases left unmatched: 5. In germline, CDR1 is SGHDT, CDR2 YYEEEE. CDR3 size: 15 residues. The CDR3 here is CASSLVRGGRETQYF. Written as DNA, the CDR3 is TGTGCCAGCAGCTTGGTGCGGGGGGGCCGGGAGACCCAGTACTTC.

This chain joins TRBV5-4 and TRBJ1-4; D gene uncertain. This CDR3 is 14 amino acids long. The V and J ends lost 6 bases and 8 bases respectively, with 17 bases between them. Germline V gene sequence: CDR1 SGHNT, CDR2 YYREEE (reference sequence). CDR3 region: CASTPRPRGEKLFF. CDR3 bases: TGTGCCAGCACCCCGCGCCCAAGAGGGGAAAAACTGTTTTTT. Based on the CDR3 plus reference TRBV5-4 and TRBJ1-4, the full variable domain is ETGVTQSPTHLIKTRGQQVTLRCSSQSGHNTVSWYQQALGQGPQFIFQYYREEENGRGNFPPRFSGLQFPNYSSELNVNALELDDSALYLCASTPRPRGEKLFFGSGTQLSVL.